This is a list of T cell receptor beta chains from one sample in a study of CD8+ T cells in alopecia areata. The data were produced by immunoSEQ multiplex PCR, yet TCRdb's version contains in-frame clones alone and is incomplete. The repertoire holds fewer than 150,000 clones, with roughly four fifths as singletons. Here the sequenced sample was CD8+ T cells sorted from blood, taken at week 4, from a patient treated with tofacitinib. Every receptor here comes from a human donor with alopecia areata. Both conserved end residues are part of each CDR3. A D gene is named only where the DNA matches it firmly. The listing skips clone size in some rows; elsewhere it reads once, few, many or a size class.

size,D,V,J,CDR3,DNA
-,-,TRBV19,TRBJ2-3,CASSVGTGSTDTQYF,TGTGCCAGTAGTGTCGGGACTGGGAGCACAGATACGCAGTATTTT
-,-,TRBV6-1,TRBJ2-4,CASSEPDTEYF,TGTGCCAGCAGTGAGCCGGACACGGAGTACTTC
-,-,TRBV4-1,TRBJ1-6,CASSRVRDTYNSPLHF,TGCGCCAGCAGCCGCGTGCGGGACACCTATAATTCACCCCTCCACTTT
-,-,TRBV6-5,TRBJ2-2,CASSFIGELFF,TGTGCCAGCAGTTTTATCGGGGAGCTGTTTTTT
-,-,TRBV7-9,TRBJ2-5,CASSLAETQYF,TGTGCCAGCAGCTTAGCGGAGACCCAGTACTTC
-,-,TRBV6-1,TRBJ2-1,CASMEGTNEQFF,TGTGCCAGCATGGAAGGGACCAATGAGCAGTTCTTC
-,TRBD1,TRBV7-9,TRBJ2-7,CASSPTRDSSYEQYF,TGTGCCAGCAGCCCCACCCGGGACAGCTCCTACGAGCAGTACTTC
once,-,TRBV13,TRBJ2-7,CASSLDGAPYEQYF,TGTGCCAGCAGCCTGGACGGAGCCCCTTACGAGCAGTACTTC
-,-,TRBV25-1,TRBJ1-4,CASSEGVDEKLFF,TGTGCCAGCAGTGAGGGGGTTGATGAAAAACTGTTTTTT
-,TRBD2,TRBV27,TRBJ2-5,CASSLGAGVETQYF,TGTGCCAGCTCACTCGGAGCGGGGGTTGAGACCCAGTACTTC
-,-,TRBV14,TRBJ1-2,CASSPWPYYGYTF,TGTGCCAGCAGCCCGTGGCCTTACTATGGCTACACCTTC
-,-,TRBV10-2,TRBJ2-3,CASSLPLEDTQYF,TGCGCCAGCAGCCTACCCCTTGAAGATACGCAGTATTTT
-,TRBD2,TRBV7-8,TRBJ2-5,CASASLAVRETQYF,TGTGCCAGCGCCAGCCTAGCGGTCAGGGAGACCCAGTACTTC
-,-,TRBV18,TRBJ2-5,CASSPGAMQETQYF,TGTGCCAGCTCACCAGGCGCGATGCAAGAGACCCAGTACTTC
once,-,TRBV29-1,TRBJ1-2,CSVEAGVSYGYTF,TGCAGCGTTGAAGCAGGCGTCAGCTATGGCTACACCTTC
few,-,TRBV7-9,TRBJ2-3,CASSPDRDSQDTQYF,TGTGCCAGCAGCCCTGACCGGGACTCCCAAGATACGCAGTATTTT
-,TRBD1,TRBV5-1,TRBJ2-7,CASSPLEDRTDPSYEQYF,TGCGCCAGCAGCCCTTTGGAGGACAGGACGGATCCTTCCTACGAGCAGTACTTC
-,-,TRBV19,TRBJ1-2,CASRSRGLWHGYTF,TGTGCCAGTCGATCGCGGGGCCTCTGGCATGGCTACACCTTC
-,-,TRBV15,TRBJ2-7,CATSRDRVIVSEQYF,TGTGCCACCAGCAGAGATCGAGTCATAGTCTCCGAGCAGTACTTC
few,TRBD1,TRBV4-1,TRBJ2-3,CASSQLEWGDQGAGDTQYF,TGCGCCAGCAGCCAACTCGAATGGGGAGATCAGGGGGCGGGAGATACGCAGTATTTT
-,-,TRBV7-6,TRBJ2-2,CASSLDVLSYTGELFF,TGTGCCAGCAGCTTAGATGTTCTGAGTTACACCGGGGAGCTGTTTTTT
few,TRBD1,TRBV6-5,TRBJ2-7,CASSPGTGIYEQYF,TGTGCCAGCAGTCCCGGGACAGGGATATACGAGCAGTACTTC
-,TRBD1,TRBV29-1,TRBJ2-1,CSVDGTGVNEQFF,TGCAGCGTTGATGGGACAGGGGTCAATGAGCAGTTCTTC
-,-,TRBV6-5,TRBJ1-1,CASSYSPRGVTEAFF,TGTGCCAGCAGTTACTCGCCCCGAGGGGTCACTGAAGCTTTCTTT
-,-,TRBV27,TRBJ1-4,CASRRWSSSNNEKLFF,TGTGCCAGCAGGCGGTGGTCCTCGAGTAATAATGAAAAACTGTTTTTT